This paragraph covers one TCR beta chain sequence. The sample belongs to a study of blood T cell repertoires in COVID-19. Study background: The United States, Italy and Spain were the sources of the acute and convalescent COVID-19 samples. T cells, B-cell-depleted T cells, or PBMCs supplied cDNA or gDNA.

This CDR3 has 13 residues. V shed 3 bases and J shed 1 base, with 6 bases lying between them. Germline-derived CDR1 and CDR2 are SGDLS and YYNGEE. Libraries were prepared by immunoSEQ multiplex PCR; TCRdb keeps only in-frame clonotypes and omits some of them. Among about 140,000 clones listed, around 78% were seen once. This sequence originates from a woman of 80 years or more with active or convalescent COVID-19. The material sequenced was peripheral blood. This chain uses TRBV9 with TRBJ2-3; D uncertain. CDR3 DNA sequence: TGTGCCAGCAGCGCCTACCGCACAGATACGCAGTATTTT. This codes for CASSAYRTDTQYF.